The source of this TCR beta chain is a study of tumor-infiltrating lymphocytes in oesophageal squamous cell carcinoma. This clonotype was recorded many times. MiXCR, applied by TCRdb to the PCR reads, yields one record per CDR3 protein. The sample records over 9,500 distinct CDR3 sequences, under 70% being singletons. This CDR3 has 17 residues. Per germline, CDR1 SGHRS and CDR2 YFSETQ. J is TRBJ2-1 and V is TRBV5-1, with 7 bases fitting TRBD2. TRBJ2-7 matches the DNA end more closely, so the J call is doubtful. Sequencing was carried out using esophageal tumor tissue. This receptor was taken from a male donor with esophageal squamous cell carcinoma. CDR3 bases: TGCGCCAGCAGCTTGGCTGGGAAGACTAGCTCCTACAATGAGCAGTACTTC. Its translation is CASSLAGKTSSYNEQYF.